This T cell receptor beta chain was sequenced for a study of metastatic and nonmetastatic thyroid tumors. Background on the study: Across blood and tumor or nodule tissue, repertoires from malignant and benign thyroid patients were compared with one another.

Through MiXCR, TCRdb re-clonotyped the PCR reads. Of about 5,000 clones in the sample, around 32% are singletons; the top ten hold 9.6%. Treatment of any kind had been given to no patient before thyroid surgery. Germline V CDR1 and CDR2: MNHNS, SASEGT. Trimming cost V 6 bases and J 4 bases, with 12 bases left between them. CDR3 length equals 13 residues. The TCR originated in a female donor with papillary thyroid cancer or a benign thyroid nodule (not recorded which). Some clones in this sample may be carry-over from other donors' samples. What was sequenced was adjacent normal tissue. The chain couples TRBV6-1 to TRBJ1-1; D is possibly TRBD1 (6 bases). DNA for the CDR3: TGTGCCAGCAGCGGAGACAGGCGCACTGAAGCTTTCTTT. Translated, it gives CASSGDRRTEAFF.